This T cell receptor (beta chain) was identified in a study of beta chain features in type 1 diabetes. Study summary: Cell yields, gender and age were comparable in patients and healthy donors. Study conclusions and caveats: A cDNA-based sequencing approach could over-represent cells with high TCR expression. The study notes PCR might favor shorter templates equally in patients and controls. The study found moderately but significantly shorter TCRB CDR3s in all four CD4+ subsets of Type 1 diabetes patients.

Note on this clone: Its target is not known.

The CDR3 spans 13 residues. Trimming removed 0 bases from V and 1 base from J, with 3 bases in between. Germline V CDR1 and CDR2: SGHNT, YENEEA. The isolated RNA, all of it, was reverse transcribed, so expressed TCRB transcripts were what got sequenced. Measured with immunoSEQ multiplex PCR; TCRdb has only the in-frame clones, and not every one. The sample lists about 400,000 clones, over 10% occurring once. A sort by CD45RO/CCR7/CD25/CD127/CD95/CD27 yielded CD4+ naive, central memory, regulatory and stem cell-like memory cells. This chain links TRBV11-3 with TRBJ1-1; D gene unclear. This TCR was recovered from a woman between 18 and 29 years old with type 1 diabetes. Sequences were obtained from naive CD4+ T cells from blood. The CDR3 protein is CASSLDRNTEAFF. In DNA, the CDR3 is TGTGCCAGCAGCTTAGACAGGAACACTGAAGCTTTCTTT.